Each of the 20 T cell receptor beta chains below was sequenced from the same sample in a study of regulatory T cells in long-lasting Graves disease. According to the study, TCR beta libraries were built with iRepertoire HTBI primers and CDR3-region Arm-PCR. TCRdb processed the multiplex PCR reads anew with MiXCR; each CDR3 protein has one entry. The sample has 650,000 to 700,000 distinct CDR3 sequences, around 30% seen once; the top ten hold 40% to 50%. Documented time point: persistent/refractory GD, antithyroid drugs over 5 years with positive TRAb. From PBMCs, RNA was extracted and then used to make the TCR library. Sequencing was performed on peripheral blood mononuclear cells (PBMCs), taken when the disease was refractory, from a patient treated with antithyroid drugs. These receptor sequences come from a female donor with Graves disease.

The chain couples TRBV3-1 to TRBJ2-5; TRBD2 might be the D (6 bases). CDR3 length equals 14 residues. The germline gives CDR1 LGHDT, CDR2 YNNKEL (reference sequence). The V end lost 4 bases, the J end lost 5 bases, and 14 bases lay between the germline ends. CDR3 coding DNA: TGTGCCAGCAGCCCGGGACTGGGGATGGAGACCCAGTACTTC. It translates to CASSPGLGMETQYF.

This clonotype was seen a few times. V and J are TRBV10-1 and TRBJ2-1, with 8 bases that match TRBD2. The CDR3 has 15 amino acids. In germline, CDR1 is WNHNN, CDR2 SYGVQD (reference sequence). The junction had 6 bases not matched to a gene; V was cut back by 6 bases and J by 2 bases. The CDR3 DNA follows: TGCGCCAGCAGCCGTACTAGCGGACCCTACAATGAGCAGTTCTTC. It encodes CASSRTSGPYNEQFF.

This clonotype has ten or more counts. The chain recombines TRBV7-8 with TRBJ1-1; D remains unclear. This CDR3 region has 16 residues. Germline V gene sequence: CDR1 SGHVS, CDR2 FQNEAQ. V was trimmed by 0 bases and J by 0 bases, leaving 11 bases between them. CDR3 protein: CASSLADGVMNTEAFF. As DNA, the CDR3 is TGTGCCAGCAGCTTAGCAGACGGAGTCATGAACACTGAAGCTTTCTTT.

The chain couples TRBV29-1 to TRBJ1-2, with D unresolved. Trimming took off 0 bases at V and 7 bases at J, with 15 bases between the two ends. The CDR3 has 14 residues. Germline V gene data show CDR1 as SQVTM and CDR2 as ANQGSEA. The CDR3 is CSVEEHGGLVGYTF. DNA for the CDR3: TGCAGCGTTGAAGAGCATGGCGGCCTTGTTGGCTACACCTTC.

The chain couples TRBV6-1 to TRBJ1-4, with TRBD1 matching over 10 bases. The CDR3 totals 15 residues. V was clipped by 8 bases and J by 10 bases; unmatched bases: 13. Germline V gene lookup returns CDR1 MNHNS and CDR2 SASEGT. For the CDR3, the DNA is TGTGCCAGCGCCCGGGACAGGGGATCTCTCGGAAAACTGTTTTTT. This translates into CASARDRGSLGKLFF.

The sample holds a few counts of this clonotype. This chain connects TRBV6-5 to TRBJ2-7, with D possibly being TRBD1 (5 bases). Germline V lookup: CDR1 MNHEY, CDR2 SVGAGI. Trimming took off 2 bases at V and 1 base at J, with 9 bases between the two ends. The CDR3 is 14 residues long. Written as DNA, the CDR3 is TGTGCCAGCAGTTACAAGCAGGGTTCCTACGAGCAGTACTTC. Encoded protein: CASSYKQGSYEQYF.

This clonotype came up a few times. The genes are TRBV5-1 and TRBJ1-2, with D uncertain. The CDR3 is 15 amino acids. V dropped 4 bases and J dropped 0 bases, with 13 bases sitting between them. Germline-derived CDR1 and CDR2 are SGHRS and YFSETQ. The CDR3 DNA is TGCGCCAGCAGCGTTCTAGCCCGTTCTAACTATGGCTACACCTTC. It yields the protein CASSVLARSNYGYTF.

The J gene is TRBJ1-5, the V gene TRBV20-1; TRBD1 is a possible D gene (6 bases). Between the trimmed V and J ends, which lost 6 bases and 4 bases, there was a span of 16 bases. Per the germline V gene, CDR1 is DFQATT and CDR2 is SNEGSKA (reference sequence). The CDR3 spans 14 residues. The CDR3 protein is CSARNLGQNQPQHF. CDR3 DNA sequence: TGCAGTGCCAGAAACCTCGGACAGAATCAGCCCCAGCATTTT.

This chain uses TRBV7-3 with TRBJ2-2; D is unresolved. The length of the CDR3 is 13 residues. V lost 4 bases to trimming and J lost 7 bases, with 10 bases between them. Germline lookup yields CDR1 SGHTA and CDR2 FQGTGA. CDR3 amino acids: CASSSRPDGELFF. The DNA for the CDR3 is TGTGCCAGCAGCTCACGGCCGGACGGGGAGCTGTTTTTT.

The table lists this clonotype with a few counts. The gene calls are TRBV5-4 and TRBJ1-6, with 10 bases matching TRBD1. Trimming at V came to 3 bases and at J to 10 bases, leaving 13 bases not matched to a gene. Germline-derived CDR1 and CDR2 are SGHNT and YYREEE (reference sequence). This CDR3 comprises 17 residues. The CDR3 protein is CASSSPGTGEVGSPLHF. In DNA form, the CDR3 reads TGTGCCAGCAGCTCACCCGGGACAGGGGAGGTTGGCTCACCCCTCCACTTT. The full variable domain, its missing parts supplied by reference TRBV5-4 and TRBJ1-6, is ETGVTQSPTHLIKTRGQQVTLRCSSQSGHNTVSWYQQALGQGPQFIFQYYREEENGRGNFPPRFSGLQFPNYSSELNVNALELDDSALYLCASSSPGTGEVGSPLHFGNGTRLTVT.

This rearrangement joins TRBV5-5 to TRBJ2-7; D remains ambiguous. The CDR3 runs to 13 residues. Germline CDR1 is SGHKS and CDR2 is YYEKEE (reference sequence). Between the trimmed V and J ends, which lost 6 bases and 0 bases, there was a span of 10 bases. This chain's CDR3 is CASISLSSYEQYF. The DNA of the CDR3 is TGTGCCAGCATATCGCTGAGCTCCTACGAGCAGTACTTC.

This clonotype was counted a few times. The rearrangement uses TRBV5-1 and TRBJ1-1, with 9 bases identical to TRBD1. Per germline, CDR1 SGHRS and CDR2 YFSETQ. V gave up 4 bases and J gave up 5 bases; unmatched junction bases: 24. The CDR3 is made up of 20 amino acids. The DNA for the CDR3 is TGCGCCAGCAGCCGAATCCTACCGGGACAGGGATATGGGAGGAATACTGAAGCTTTCTTT. It specifies CASSRILPGQGYGRNTEAFF.

This clonotype was detected only a few times. The chain joins TRBV6-1 to TRBJ1-2; D uncertain. This CDR3 comprises 12 residues. The germline CDR1 and CDR2 sequences are MNHNS and SASEGT. The germline V and J ends were trimmed by 10 bases and 8 bases, with 17 bases remaining between them. CDR3 DNA: TGTGCCACCGGACGGGGAGGAGGAGGCTACACCTTC. Its translation: CATGRGGGGYTF.

In its sample, this clonotype was seen a few times. V usage is TRBV15 and J usage is TRBJ2-5; D perhaps matches TRBD2 (6 bases). This CDR3 has 15 residues. Trimming took off 5 bases at V and 1 base at J, with 14 bases between the two ends. Germline V CDR1 and CDR2: LNHNV, YYDKDF (reference sequence). CDR3 amino acids: CATSPVRGGQETQYF. CDR3 coding DNA: TGTGCCACCAGCCCTGTGCGGGGAGGCCAAGAGACCCAGTACTTC.

Ten or more counts support this clonotype. V usage is TRBV2 and J usage is TRBJ2-7; D possibly corresponds to TRBD2 (6 bases). This CDR3 is built from 15 residues. The germline V gene has CDR1 SNHLY and CDR2 FYNNEI. V lost 3 bases to trimming and J lost 3 bases, with 15 bases between them. Written as DNA, the CDR3 is TGTGCCAGCAGTGATGGGACTCCCCTCATCTACGAGCAGTACTTC. It specifies CASSDGTPLIYEQYF.

This clonotype showed up just a few times. The V and J genes are TRBV7-3 and TRBJ1-1; 7 bases align to TRBD1. CDR3 size: 14 residues. The germline CDR1 and CDR2 sequences are SGHTA and FQGTGA. The trim removed 2 bases at V and 8 bases at J, leaving 8 bases unmatched. DNA for the CDR3: TGTGCCAGCAGCTTATACGGAAGGGACAGAGAAGCTTTCTTT. It translates to CASSLYGRDREAFF. Together with reference TRBV7-3 and TRBJ1-1, the CDR3 gives the full variable domain: GAGVSQTPSNKVTEKGKYVELRCDPISGHTALYWYRQSLGQGPEFLIYFQGTGAADDSGLPNDRFFAVRPEGSVSTLKIQRTERGDSAVYLCASSLYGRDREAFFGQGTRLTVV.

The V gene is TRBV28, the J gene TRBJ1-4, with D hard to call. Germline lookup yields CDR1 MDHEN and CDR2 SYDVKM. The CDR3 has 14 amino acids. V dropped 5 bases and J dropped 7 bases, with 14 bases sitting between them. CDR3 nucleotides: TGTGCCAGCAGTACACCAGATATTGGTGAAAAACTGTTTTTT. Translated: CASSTPDIGEKLFF.

This clonotype showed up many times. V gene TRBV12-3 or TRBV12-4 combines with J gene TRBJ2-7, with a possible D match to TRBD2 (6 bases). CDR3 length equals 13 residues. V was clipped by 6 bases and J by 0 bases, with 9 bases between them. The chain's CDR3 is CASSGGVSYEQYF. In nucleotides, the CDR3 is TGTGCCAGCAGCGGCGGGGTCTCCTACGAGCAGTACTTC.

The chain has TRBV10-3 and TRBJ1-1; D is unclear. The germline gives CDR1 ENHRY, CDR2 SYGVKD. Trimming pared 9 bases from V and 0 bases from J, leaving 11 bases between. The CDR3 totals 13 residues. CDR3 nucleotide sequence: TGTGCCATAGCAGGTGGACTGAACACTGAAGCTTTCTTT. This encodes CAIAGGLNTEAFF.

The sample holds many counts of this clonotype. The gene calls are TRBV11-2 and TRBJ2-7; 7 positions agree with TRBD1. CDR1 SGHAT and CDR2 FQNNGV come from the germline V gene. The CDR3 extends over 15 amino acids. The ends lost 6 bases at V and 0 bases at J; junction bases unmatched: 8. The CDR3 sequence is CASSYSTGSSYEQYF. The CDR3 nucleotides read TGTGCCAGCAGTTACTCGACAGGGTCCTCCTACGAGCAGTACTTC.